This T cell receptor (beta chain) is drawn from a study of T cell repertoires in cytomegalovirus infection. Study-level information: TCR beta signatures that were public indicated CMV infection and matching HLA type.

About this clonotype: No antigen is known for it.

Study-wide points: Identification of carriers of CMV plus the relevant HLA was performed using cumulative public TCR beta family frequency. Dominating the ex vivo response were HLA-C-restricted CMV-specific TCR beta clonotypes.

The V gene lost 5 bases and the J gene lost 1 base, with 14 bases spanning the gap. The CDR3 covers 15 residues. Germline lookup yields CDR1 SEHNR and CDR2 FQNEAQ (reference sequence). Each CDR3 protein gets one entry after TCRdb re-called the reads with MiXCR. Of roughly 990,000 distinct CDR3 sequences listed, roughly 31% were seen once; the top ten hold around an eighth. This sequence joins TRBV7-9 and TRBJ2-5; D possibly matches TRBD1 or TRBD2 (5 bases each). Sample: cultured CD8+ T cells from PBMCs, taken from culture after CMV antigen stimulation. This TCR was sampled from a human donor in good health (CMV status not recorded). Some clones in this sample may be carry-over from other donors' samples. This CDR3 is CASSGGGEFQETQYF. In DNA, the CDR3 is TGTGCCAGCAGCGGGGGTGGGGAATTCCAAGAGACCCAGTACTTC.